This TCR beta chain was sequenced during a study of B cell selection in AIRE deficiency (dated by TCRdb to the late 2010s). About the full investigation: Researchers compared the TCRbeta repertoires of sorted blood CD4+ conventional T cells and regulatory T cells from AIRE-deficient patients with the corresponding repertoires from healthy controls. The TCR-sequenced cohort comprised about 5 AIRE-deficient APECED patients and about 5 healthy control donors.

Trimming costs V 4 bases and J 0 bases, and their ends lie 10 bases apart. The germline V gene sets CDR1 to MNHEY and CDR2 to SVGAGI. There are 14 amino acids in the CDR3, from cysteine to phenylalanine inclusive. Only CDR3 DNA is held: 42 bases, read in frame from base 1. About this clone itself: Its antigen has not been determined. Base qualities are missing; no much larger clone stands one base away.

The immunoSEQ platform was used to sequence the TCRbeta chain. Regarding the original processing steps: When conventional T cell repertoires were pooled, patients gave 100,000 to 120,000 distinct in-frame TCRbeta sequences, while healthy donors gave 130,000 to 150,000. Treg TCRbeta sequences shared by two or more individuals were defined as public, and these public Treg TCRbeta sequences were subsequently searched for in Tconv repertoires. Group differences were tested with Mann-Whitney U tests and Bonferroni-Dunn correction in GraphPad Prism 7.03. The table was pulled from immuneACCESS by TCRdb, which kept in-frame rearrangements only. Such tables lose some clones; where checked, under half of the loss comes from unresolved V genes, and the rest has no known cause. V and J calls and clone size follow that table, whereas D and trimming were derived from the DNA. This sample has some 24,000 clones in its table, and around 95% of those were observed once. The ten largest make up roughly 0.2% of the sample.

Study-wide findings and limitations: Among about 3,700 shared Treg TCRbeta sequences, 25% to 35% were shared exclusively among healthy donors and around 9.3% exclusively among patients, which suggests that Treg selection is less efficient in the absence of AIRE. Tconv and Treg cells from AIRE-deficient patients showed TCRBV gene usage, CDR3 length and TCR diversity similar to those of healthy donors. Only TCRbeta chains were sequenced; roughly 37% of shared healthy-donor Treg sequences also occurred in healthy Tconv, possibly because of differing TCRalpha chains. Shared Treg sequences had shorter CDR3s, which reflects a bias toward rearrangements containing few non-templated nucleotide insertions. Around 31% of Treg TCRbeta sequences shared among healthy donors appeared in patient Tconv cells, suggesting diversion of Treg-biased clones into the Tconv compartment.

Conventional CD4 T cells were sorted as CD4+CD127+ cells. Control samples were obtained from healthy donors who were not related to the patients. Tconv and Treg cells for TCRbeta sequencing were sorted on a FACSAria flow cytometer. The sorted cells went into 5-ml round-bottom polystyrene tubes, and the dry cell pellets were then frozen at -80 degrees C until sequencing. Sequenced sample: CD4+CD127+ conventional T cells sorted from PBMCs. The chain was built from TRBV6-5 and TRBJ2-7; the best D guess is TRBD1, with 5 bases matching. The TCR was taken from a human donor in good health. The DNA sequence reads TGTGCCAGCAGTTTAAGACAGAGCTCCTACGAGCAGTACTTC. It translates to CASSLRQSSYEQYF.